The present TCR beta chain was sequenced within a study of response to subunit inactivated influenza vaccine. TCRdb re-called the RT-PCR reads with MiXCR, one entry per CDR3 protein. Counted here are 530,000 or so distinct CDR3 sequences, about an eighth occurring once; the ten biggest clones make up roughly 10%. This receptor was identified in a man aged 45-65 years who received an inactivated influenza vaccine. The sample was PBMCs from blood, taken on the day of vaccination.

This CDR3 reads CASSQEVHLAGYAGELFF. DNA for the CDR3: TGTGCCAGCAGCCAAGAGGTGCATCTAGCGGGGTACGCCGGGGAGCTGTTTTTT. The chain employs TRBV3-1 and TRBJ2-2, with 9 nucleotides matching TRBD2. The junction had 11 bases not matched to a gene; V was cut back by 0 bases and J by 6 bases. The germline gives CDR1 LGHDT, CDR2 YNNKEL (reference sequence). The CDR3 sequence is 18 residues long.